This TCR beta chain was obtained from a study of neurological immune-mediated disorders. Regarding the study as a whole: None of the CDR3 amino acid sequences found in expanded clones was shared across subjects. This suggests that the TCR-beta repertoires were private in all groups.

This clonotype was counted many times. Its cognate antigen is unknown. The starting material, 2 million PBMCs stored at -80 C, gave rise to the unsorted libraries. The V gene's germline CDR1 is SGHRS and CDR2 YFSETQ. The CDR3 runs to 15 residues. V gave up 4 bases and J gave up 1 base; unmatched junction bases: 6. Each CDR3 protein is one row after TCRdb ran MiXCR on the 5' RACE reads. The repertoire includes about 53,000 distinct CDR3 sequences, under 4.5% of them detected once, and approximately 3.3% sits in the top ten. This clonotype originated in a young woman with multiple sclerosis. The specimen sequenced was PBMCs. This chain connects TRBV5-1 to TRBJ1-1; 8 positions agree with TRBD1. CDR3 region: CASSLGQGKNTEAFF. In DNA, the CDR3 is TGCGCCAGCAGCCTCGGACAGGGAAAGAACACTGAAGCTTTCTTT.